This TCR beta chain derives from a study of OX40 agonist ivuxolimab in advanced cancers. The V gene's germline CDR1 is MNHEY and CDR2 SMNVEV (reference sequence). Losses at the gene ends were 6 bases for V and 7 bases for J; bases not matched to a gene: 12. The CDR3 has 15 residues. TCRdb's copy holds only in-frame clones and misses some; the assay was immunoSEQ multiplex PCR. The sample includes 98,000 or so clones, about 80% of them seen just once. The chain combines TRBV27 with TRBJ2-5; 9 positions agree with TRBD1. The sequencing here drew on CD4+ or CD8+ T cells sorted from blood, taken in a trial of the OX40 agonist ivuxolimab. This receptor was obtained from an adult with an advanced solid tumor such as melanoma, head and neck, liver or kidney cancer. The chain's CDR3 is CASRWRTGEVGTQYF. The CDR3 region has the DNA TGTGCCAGCAGATGGAGGACAGGGGAGGTCGGGACCCAGTACTTC.